Described below is a single T cell receptor beta chain sequence and its context. The CDR3 spans 15 residues. Trimming removed 4 bases at V and 4 bases at J, with 16 bases between. From germline, CDR1 is MDHEN and CDR2 SYDVKM. These data belong to a study of shared clonotypes between healthy human individuals. Every one of the donors was a Caucasian adult that lived in Nashville, Tennessee. Sequencing used immunoSEQ multiplex PCR; TCRdb keeps in-frame clones, though not all of them. The sample yields approximately 510,000 clones, approximately 85% seen once. Specimen: PBMCs. The rearrangement links TRBV28 to TRBJ2-5; D possibly uses TRBD1 or TRBD2 (5 bases each). The source of this sequence is a woman aged 40 to 50 in good health. Some clones in this sample may be carry-over from other donors' samples. The CDR3 bases are TGTGCCAGCAGTTCCTCAACCGGGACGGTAGAGACCCAGTACTTC. This gives the protein CASSSSTGTVETQYF.